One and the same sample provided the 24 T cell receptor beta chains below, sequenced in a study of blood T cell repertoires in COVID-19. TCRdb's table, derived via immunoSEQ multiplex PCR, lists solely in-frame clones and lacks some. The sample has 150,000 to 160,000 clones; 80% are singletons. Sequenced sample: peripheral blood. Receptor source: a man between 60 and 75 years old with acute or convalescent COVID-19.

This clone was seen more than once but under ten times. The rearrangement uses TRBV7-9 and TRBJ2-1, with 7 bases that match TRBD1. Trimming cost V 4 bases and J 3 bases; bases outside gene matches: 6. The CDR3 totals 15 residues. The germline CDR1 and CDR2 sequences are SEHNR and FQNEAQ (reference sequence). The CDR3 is CASSSWDSIYNEQFF. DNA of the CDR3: TGTGCCAGCAGCTCCTGGGACAGTATCTACAATGAGCAGTTCTTC.

CDR3 bases: TGTGCCAGTAGTACCGGCCCGGGACAGGGGATAAGGGGCTACACCTTC. This codes for CASSTGPGQGIRGYTF. The chain joins TRBV19 to TRBJ1-2, with 10 bases matching TRBD1. The CDR3 covers 16 residues. V trimming: 4 bases; J trimming: 8 bases; junction bases outside the gene matches: 13. Germline values: CDR1 LNHDA, CDR2 SQIVND (reference sequence).

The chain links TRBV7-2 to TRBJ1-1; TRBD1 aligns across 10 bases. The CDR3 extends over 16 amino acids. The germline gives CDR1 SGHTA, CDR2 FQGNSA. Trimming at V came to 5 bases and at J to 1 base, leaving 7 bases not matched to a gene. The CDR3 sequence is CASSADRGRANTEAFF. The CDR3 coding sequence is TGTGCCAGCAGCGCCGACAGGGGGCGGGCGAACACTGAAGCTTTCTTT. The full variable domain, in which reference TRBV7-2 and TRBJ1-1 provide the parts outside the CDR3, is GAGVSQSPSNKVTEKGKDVELRCDPISGHTALYWYRQSLGQGLEFLIYFQGNSAPDKSGLPSDRFSAERTGGSVSTLTIQRTQQEDSAVYLCASSADRGRANTEAFFGQGTRLTVV.

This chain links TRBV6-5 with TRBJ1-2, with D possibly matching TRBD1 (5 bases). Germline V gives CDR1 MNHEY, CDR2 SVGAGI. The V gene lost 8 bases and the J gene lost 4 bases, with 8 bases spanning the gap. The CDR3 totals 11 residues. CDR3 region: CASGGAYGYTF. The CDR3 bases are TGTGCCAGCGGAGGGGCCTATGGCTACACCTTC.

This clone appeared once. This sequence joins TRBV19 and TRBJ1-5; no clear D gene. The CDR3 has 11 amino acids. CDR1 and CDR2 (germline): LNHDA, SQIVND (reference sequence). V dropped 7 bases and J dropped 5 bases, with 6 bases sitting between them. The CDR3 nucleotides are TGTGCCAGTACCCCTGATCAGCCCCAGCATTTT. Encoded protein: CASTPDQPQHF.

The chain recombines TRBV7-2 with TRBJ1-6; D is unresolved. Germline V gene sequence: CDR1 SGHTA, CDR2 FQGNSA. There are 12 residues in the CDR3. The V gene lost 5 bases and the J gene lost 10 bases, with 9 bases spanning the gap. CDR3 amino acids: CASSRLESPLHF. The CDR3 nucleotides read TGTGCCAGCAGCCGATTAGAGTCACCCCTCCACTTT.

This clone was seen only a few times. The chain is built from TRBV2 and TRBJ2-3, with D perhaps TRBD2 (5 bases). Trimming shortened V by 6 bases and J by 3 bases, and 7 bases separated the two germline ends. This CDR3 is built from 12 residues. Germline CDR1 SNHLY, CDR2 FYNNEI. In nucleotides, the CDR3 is TGTGCCAGCAGCTGGGAGACAGATACGCAGTATTTT. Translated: CASSWETDTQYF.

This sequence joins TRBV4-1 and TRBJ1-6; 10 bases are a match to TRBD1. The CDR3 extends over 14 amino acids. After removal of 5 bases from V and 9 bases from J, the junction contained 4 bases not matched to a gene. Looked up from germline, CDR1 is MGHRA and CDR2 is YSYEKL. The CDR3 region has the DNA TGCGCCAGCAGCAACCGGGACAGGGGTTCACCCCTCCACTTT. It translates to CASSNRDRGSPLHF.

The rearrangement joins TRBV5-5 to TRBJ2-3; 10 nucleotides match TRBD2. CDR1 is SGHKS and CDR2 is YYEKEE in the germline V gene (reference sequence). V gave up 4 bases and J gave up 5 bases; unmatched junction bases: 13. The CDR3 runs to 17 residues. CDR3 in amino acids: CASSDSGGARARDTQYF. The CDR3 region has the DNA TGTGCCAGCAGCGACAGCGGGGGGGCACGGGCAAGAGATACGCAGTATTTT. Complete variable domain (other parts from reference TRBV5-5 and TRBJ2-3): DAGVTQSPTHLIKTRGQQVTLRCSPISGHKSVSWYQQVLGQGPQFIFQYYEKEERGRGNFPDRFSARQFPNYSSELNVNALLLGDSALYLCASSDSGGARARDTQYFGPGTRLTVL.

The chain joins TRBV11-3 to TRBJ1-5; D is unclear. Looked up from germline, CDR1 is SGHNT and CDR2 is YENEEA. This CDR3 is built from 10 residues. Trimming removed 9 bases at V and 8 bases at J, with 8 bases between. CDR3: CASQIEPQHF. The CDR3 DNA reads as TGTGCCAGTCAGATTGAGCCCCAGCATTTT.

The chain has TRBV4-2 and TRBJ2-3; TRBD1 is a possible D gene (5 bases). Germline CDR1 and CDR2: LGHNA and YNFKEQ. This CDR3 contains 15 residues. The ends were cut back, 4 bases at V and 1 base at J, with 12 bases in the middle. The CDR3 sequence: CASSPVQGGTDTQYF. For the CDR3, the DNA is TGTGCCAGCAGCCCCGTGCAGGGTGGCACAGATACGCAGTATTTT.

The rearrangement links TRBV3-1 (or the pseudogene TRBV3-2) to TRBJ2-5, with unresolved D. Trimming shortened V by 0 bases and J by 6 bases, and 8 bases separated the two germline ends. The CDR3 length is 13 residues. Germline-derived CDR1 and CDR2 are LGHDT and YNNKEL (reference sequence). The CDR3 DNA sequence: TGTGCCAGCAGCCAAGAAGGAGCCAAGACCCAGTACTTC. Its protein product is CASSQEGAKTQYF.

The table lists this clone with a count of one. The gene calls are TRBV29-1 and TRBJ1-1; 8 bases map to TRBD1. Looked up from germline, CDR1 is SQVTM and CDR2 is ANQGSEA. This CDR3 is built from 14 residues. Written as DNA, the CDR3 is TGCAGTGGTAGCACCGGGACAGGGAACACTGAAGCTTTCTTT. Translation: CSGSTGTGNTEAFF.

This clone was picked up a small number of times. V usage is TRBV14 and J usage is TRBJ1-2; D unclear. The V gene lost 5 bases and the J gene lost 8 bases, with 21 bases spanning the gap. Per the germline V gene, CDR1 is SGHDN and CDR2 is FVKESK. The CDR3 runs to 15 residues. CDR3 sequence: CASSRENQPTRGYTF. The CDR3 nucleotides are TGTGCCAGCAGCAGGGAGAACCAGCCAACTCGGGGCTACACCTTC.

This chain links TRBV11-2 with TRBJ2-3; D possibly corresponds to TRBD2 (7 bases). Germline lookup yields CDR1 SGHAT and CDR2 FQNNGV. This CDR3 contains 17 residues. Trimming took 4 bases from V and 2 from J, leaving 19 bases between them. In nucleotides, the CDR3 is TGTGCCAGCAGCTCCTGGGGGGGGGCCGACGCCACAGATACGCAGTATTTT. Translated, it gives CASSSWGGADATDTQYF.

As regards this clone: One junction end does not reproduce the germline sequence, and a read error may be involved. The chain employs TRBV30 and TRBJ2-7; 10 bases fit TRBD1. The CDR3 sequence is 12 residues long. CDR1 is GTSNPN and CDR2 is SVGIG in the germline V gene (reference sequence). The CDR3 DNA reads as TGTGCCTGGAGCTACACAGGGACAGGGGAAGCATTC. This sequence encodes CAWSYTGTGEAF.

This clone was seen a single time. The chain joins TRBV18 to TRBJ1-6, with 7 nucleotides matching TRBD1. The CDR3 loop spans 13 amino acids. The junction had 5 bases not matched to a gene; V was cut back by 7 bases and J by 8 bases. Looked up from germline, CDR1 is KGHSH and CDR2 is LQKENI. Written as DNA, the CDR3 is TGTGCCAGCTTCCGGGACAGAGATTCACCCCTCCACTTT. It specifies CASFRDRDSPLHF.

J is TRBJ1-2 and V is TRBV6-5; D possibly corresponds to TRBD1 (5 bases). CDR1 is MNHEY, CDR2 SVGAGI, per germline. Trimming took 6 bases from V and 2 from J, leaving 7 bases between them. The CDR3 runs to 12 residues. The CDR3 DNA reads TGTGCCAGCAGCCAGGGCAACTATGGCTACACCTTC. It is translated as CASSQGNYGYTF.

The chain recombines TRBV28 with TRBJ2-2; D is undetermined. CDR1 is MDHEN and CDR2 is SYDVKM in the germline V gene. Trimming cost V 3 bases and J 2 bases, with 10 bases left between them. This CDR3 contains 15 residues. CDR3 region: CASSLASHNTGELFF. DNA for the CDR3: TGTGCCAGCAGTTTGGCCTCACACAACACCGGGGAGCTGTTTTTT.

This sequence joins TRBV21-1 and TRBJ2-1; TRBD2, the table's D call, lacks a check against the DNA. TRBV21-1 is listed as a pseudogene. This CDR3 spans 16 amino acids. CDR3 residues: CASSKGGGGPNNEQFF. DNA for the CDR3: TGTGCCAGCAGCAAAGGGGGCGGGGGGCCCAACAATGAGCAGTTCTTC.

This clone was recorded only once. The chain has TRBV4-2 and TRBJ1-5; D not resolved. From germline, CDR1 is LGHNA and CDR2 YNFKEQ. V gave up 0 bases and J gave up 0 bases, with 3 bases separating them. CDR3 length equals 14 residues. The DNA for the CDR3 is TGTGCCAGCAGCCAAGACTATAGCAATCAGCCCCAGCATTTT. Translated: CASSQDYSNQPQHF.

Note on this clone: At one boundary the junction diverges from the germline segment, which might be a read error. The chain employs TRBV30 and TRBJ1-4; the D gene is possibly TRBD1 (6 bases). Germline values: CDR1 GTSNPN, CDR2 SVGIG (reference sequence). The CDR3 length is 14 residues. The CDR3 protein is CAWSDSGQIMKRAF. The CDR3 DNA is TGTGCCTGGAGTGATTCGGGACAAATTATGAAAAGGGCTTTT.

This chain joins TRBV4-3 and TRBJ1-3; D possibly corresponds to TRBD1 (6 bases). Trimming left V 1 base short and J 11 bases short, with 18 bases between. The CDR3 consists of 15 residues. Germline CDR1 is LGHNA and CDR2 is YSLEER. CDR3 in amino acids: CASSQVGGALGAIYF. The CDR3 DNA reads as TGCGCCAGCAGCCAAGTAGGGGGGGCCCTAGGCGCCATATATTTT.

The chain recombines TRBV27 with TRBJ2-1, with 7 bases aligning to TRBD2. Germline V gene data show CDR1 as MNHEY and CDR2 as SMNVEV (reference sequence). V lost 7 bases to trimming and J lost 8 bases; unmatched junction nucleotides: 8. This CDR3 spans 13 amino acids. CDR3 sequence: CASMARGGYEQFF. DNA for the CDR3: TGTGCCAGCATGGCTAGGGGAGGGTATGAGCAGTTCTTC.